This TCR beta chain is drawn from a study of Ad26.COV2.S vaccination and SARS-CoV-2 variants. Study as a whole: Each vaccinee took Ad26.COV2.S intramuscularly, once or twice 56 days apart. Study results and limitations: The TCR-based breadth and depth measures might underestimate overall T cell responses.

V lost 1 base, J lost 6 bases, and 2 bases stayed unmatched. CDR1 MNHEY and CDR2 SVGAGI come from the germline V gene. The CDR3 is 15 amino acids. Specified treatment: roughly 18 received Ad26.COV2.S at low or high dose, single or two shots; several received placebo; per-sample allocation not given. The investigators took samples on day 63 after the first vaccine or placebo injection. For this clone: Its antigen is unknown.

Clones were sequenced by immunoSEQ multiplex PCR, and TCRdb holds only the in-frame ones, with some missing. The sample holds about 350,000 clones, 70% to 90% seen once. This receptor was taken from a person aged 18-65 years who received the Ad26.COV2.S COVID-19 vaccine or a placebo. This chain links TRBV6-5 with TRBJ1-4; 10 bases map to TRBD1. The sequencing used peripheral blood, collected in a trial of Ad26.COV2.S vaccine versus placebo. The CDR3 DNA reads as TGTGCCAGCAGTTACTGGACAGGGGGGGATGAAAAACTGTTTTTT. Residues: CASSYWTGGDEKLFF.